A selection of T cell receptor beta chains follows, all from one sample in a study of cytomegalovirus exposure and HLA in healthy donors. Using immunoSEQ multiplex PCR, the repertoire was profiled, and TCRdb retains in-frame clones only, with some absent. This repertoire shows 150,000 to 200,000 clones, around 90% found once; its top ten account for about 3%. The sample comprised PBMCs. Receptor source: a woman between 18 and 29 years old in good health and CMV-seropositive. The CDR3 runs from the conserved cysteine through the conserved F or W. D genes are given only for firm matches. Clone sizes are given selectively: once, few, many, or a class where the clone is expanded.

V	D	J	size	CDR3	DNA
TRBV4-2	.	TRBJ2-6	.	CASSQVGGSGANVLTF	TGTGCCAGCAGCCAAGTAGGCGGTTCTGGGGCCAACGTCCTGACTTTC
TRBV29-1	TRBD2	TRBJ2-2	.	CSVRSGSVDTGELFF	TGCAGCGTACGGAGCGGGAGCGTCGACACCGGGGAGCTGTTTTTT
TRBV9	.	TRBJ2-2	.	CASSVVITGELFF	TGTGCCAGCAGCGTAGTAATCACCGGGGAGCTGTTTTTT
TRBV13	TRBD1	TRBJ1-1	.	CASSFRTGTEAFF	TGTGCCAGCAGCTTCAGGACAGGCACTGAAGCTTTCTTT
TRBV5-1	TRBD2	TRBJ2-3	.	CASSLARPGTSGNWDTQYF	TGCGCCAGCAGCCTAGCCCGACCGGGGACTAGCGGGAATTGGGATACGCAGTATTTT
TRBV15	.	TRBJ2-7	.	CATSLIRAGEQYF	TGTGCCACCAGCCTTATCAGGGCGGGGGAGCAGTACTTC
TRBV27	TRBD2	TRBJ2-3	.	CASSLSREKAKTSTDTQYF	TGTGCCAGCAGTTTGTCGCGGGAGAAGGCTAAAACTAGCACAGATACGCAGTATTTT
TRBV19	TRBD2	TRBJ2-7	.	CASSIGLAEAYEQYF	TGTGCCAGTAGTATAGGACTAGCGGAAGCCTACGAGCAGTACTTC
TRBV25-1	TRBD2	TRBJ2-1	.	CASSAGLAGDNEQFF	TGTGCCAGCAGTGCAGGACTAGCGGGAGACAATGAGCAGTTCTTC
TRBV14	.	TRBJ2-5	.	CASSQVRGLAGSETQYF	TGTGCCAGCAGCCAAGTTAGAGGACTCGCGGGGTCGGAGACCCAGTACTTC
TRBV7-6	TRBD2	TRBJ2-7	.	CASSSSGGLSYEQYF	TGTGCCAGCAGCTCCAGCGGGGGGCTCTCCTACGAGCAGTACTTC
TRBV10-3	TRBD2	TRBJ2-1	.	CAISKRGVSYNEQFF	TGTGCCATCAGTAAGCGGGGCGTCTCCTACAATGAGCAGTTCTTC
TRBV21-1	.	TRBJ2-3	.	CASSNWIPGRPILDTDTQYF	TGTGCCAGCAGCAACTGGATACCCGGGAGACCGATACTCGACACAGATACGCAGTATTTT
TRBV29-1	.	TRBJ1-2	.	CSVEDGQHYGYTF	TGCAGCGTTGAGGACGGACAGCACTATGGCTACACCTTC
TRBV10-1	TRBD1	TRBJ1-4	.	CASSSGTENEKLFF	TGCGCCAGCTCCTCCGGGACAGAAAATGAAAAACTGTTTTTT
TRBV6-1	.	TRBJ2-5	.	CASNGPATQYF	TGTGCCAGCAATGGCCCCGCGACCCAGTACTTC
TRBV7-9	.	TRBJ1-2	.	CASSLSLTETNYGYTF	TGTGCCAGCAGCCTTAGTCTGACAGAGACTAACTATGGCTACACCTTC
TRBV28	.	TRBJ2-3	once	CASIKTVTTDTQYF	TGTGCCAGCATCAAGACAGTCACCACAGATACGCAGTATTTT
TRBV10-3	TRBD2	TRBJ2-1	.	CAAGAAGYNEQFF	TGTGCCGCGGGAGCTGCGGGATACAATGAGCAGTTCTTC
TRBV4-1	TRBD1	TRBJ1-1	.	CASSLPGQANTEAFF	TGCGCCAGCAGCCTACCGGGACAGGCGAACACTGAAGCTTTCTTT
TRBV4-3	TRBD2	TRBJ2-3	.	CASSQDGLAADTQYF	TGCGCCAGCAGCCAAGACGGACTAGCGGCAGATACGCAGTATTTT
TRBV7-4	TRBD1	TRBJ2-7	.	CASSFPPLLDRPSYEQYF	TGTGCCAGCAGTTTTCCCCCTCTACTGGACAGGCCCTCCTACGAGCAGTACTTC
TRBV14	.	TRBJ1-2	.	CASSQDQAHYGYTF	TGTGCCAGCAGCCAAGATCAGGCGCACTATGGCTACACCTTC
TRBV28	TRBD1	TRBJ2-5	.	CAEQGAGETQYF	TGTGCCGAACAGGGGGCGGGGGAGACCCAGTACTTC
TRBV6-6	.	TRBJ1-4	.	CASSYEAGGEKLFF	TGTGCCAGCAGTTACGAGGCAGGCGGGGAAAAACTGTTTTTT
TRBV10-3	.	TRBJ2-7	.	CAPSGYEQYF	TGTGCCCCCTCCGGCTACGAGCAGTACTTC
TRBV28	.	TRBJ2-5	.	CASSLSGFQETQYF	TGTGCCAGCAGTTTATCGGGGTTCCAAGAGACCCAGTACTTC
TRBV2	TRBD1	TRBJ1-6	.	CASSSRGPSYNSPLHF	TGTGCCAGCAGCTCCAGGGGGCCCTCCTATAATTCACCCCTCCACTTT
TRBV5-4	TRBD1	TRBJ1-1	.	CASSPGQGSNTEAFF	TGTGCCAGCAGCCCTGGACAGGGTTCGAACACTGAAGCTTTCTTT
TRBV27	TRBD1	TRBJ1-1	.	CASSKRQGVFTEAFF	TGTGCCAGCAGCAAACGACAGGGGGTGTTCACTGAAGCTTTCTTT
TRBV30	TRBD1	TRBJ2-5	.	CAWSPGQGKTQYF	TGTGCCTGGAGTCCGGGACAGGGGAAGACCCAGTACTTC
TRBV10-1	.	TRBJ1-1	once	CASSEVQMNTEAFF	TGCGCCAGCAGTGAGGTACAGATGAACACTGAAGCTTTCTTT
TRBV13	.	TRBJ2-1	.	CASSFRDEQFF	TGTGCCAGCAGCTTTCGGGATGAGCAGTTCTTC
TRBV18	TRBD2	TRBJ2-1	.	CASSQIAGSSYNEQFF	TGTGCCAGCTCCCAAATAGCGGGGTCTTCCTACAATGAGCAGTTCTTC
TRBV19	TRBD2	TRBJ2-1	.	CASSIGTTYNEQFF	TGTGCCAGTAGTATCGGGACTACCTACAATGAGCAGTTCTTC
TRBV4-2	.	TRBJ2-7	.	CASSRQQGEGGEQYF	TGTGCCAGCAGCCGCCAACAGGGAGAGGGGGGGGAGCAGTACTTC
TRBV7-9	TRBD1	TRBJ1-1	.	CASSPSRDRGSRTEAFF	TGTGCCAGCAGCCCGTCCCGGGACAGGGGTTCAAGGACTGAAGCTTTCTTT
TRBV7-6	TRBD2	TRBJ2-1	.	CASSPQGLAVHEQFF	TGTGCCAGCAGCCCCCAAGGACTAGCGGTCCATGAGCAGTTCTTC
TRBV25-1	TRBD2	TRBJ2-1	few	CASSELEGSGHNEQFF	TGTGCCAGCAGTGAATTGGAGGGTAGCGGGCACAATGAGCAGTTCTTC
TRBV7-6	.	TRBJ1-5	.	CASSFGGQDQPQHF	TGTGCCAGCAGCTTCGGAGGGCAAGATCAGCCCCAGCATTTT
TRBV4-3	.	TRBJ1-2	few	CASSQSKGPGGGYTF	TGCGCCAGCAGCCAATCAAAGGGACCGGGAGGAGGCTACACCTTC
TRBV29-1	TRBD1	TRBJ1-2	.	CSVDGTGTGNYGYTF	TGCAGCGTTGACGGAACCGGGACAGGCAACTATGGCTACACCTTC
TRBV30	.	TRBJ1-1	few	CAWSVRRNSEAFF	TGTGCCTGGAGTGTACGACGGAACAGTGAAGCTTTCTTT
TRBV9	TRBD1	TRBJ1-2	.	CASSLYAGQGVHGYTF	TGTGCCAGCAGCCTGTATGCGGGACAGGGGGTCCATGGCTACACCTTC
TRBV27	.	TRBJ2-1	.	CASSSKDMSSYNEQFF	TGTGCCAGCAGTTCGAAGGACATGAGCTCCTACAATGAGCAGTTCTTC